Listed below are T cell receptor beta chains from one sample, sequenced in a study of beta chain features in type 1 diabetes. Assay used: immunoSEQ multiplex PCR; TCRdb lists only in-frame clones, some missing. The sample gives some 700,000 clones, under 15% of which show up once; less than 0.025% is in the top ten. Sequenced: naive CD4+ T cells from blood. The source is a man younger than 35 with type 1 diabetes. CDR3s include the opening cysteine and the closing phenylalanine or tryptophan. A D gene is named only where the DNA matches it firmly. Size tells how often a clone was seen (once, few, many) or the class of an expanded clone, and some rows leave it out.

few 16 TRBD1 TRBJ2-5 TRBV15 CATSANPGQGSETQYF TGTGCCACCAGCGCAAATCCGGGACAGGGCTCGGAGACCCAGTACTTC
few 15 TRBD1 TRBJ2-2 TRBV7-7 CASSPGTANTGELFF TGTGCCAGCAGCCCGGGGACAGCGAACACCGGGGAGCTGTTTTTT
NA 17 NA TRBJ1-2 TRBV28 CASSIPRKAQARYGYTF TGTGCCAGCAGTATCCCCCGCAAGGCGCAGGCACGATATGGCTACACCTTC
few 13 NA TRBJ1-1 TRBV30 CAYNLQGNTEAFF TGTGCCTACAACCTACAGGGGAACACTGAAGCTTTCTTT
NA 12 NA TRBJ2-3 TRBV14 CASSQGSDTQYF TGTGCCAGCAGCCAAGGAAGCGACACGCAGTATTTT
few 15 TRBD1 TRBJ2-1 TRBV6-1 CASTRSGTGDNEQFF TGTGCCAGCACCCGCTCCGGGACAGGGGACAATGAGCAGTTCTTC
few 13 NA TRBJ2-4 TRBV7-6 CASSLAEGYIQYF TGTGCCAGCAGCTTAGCAGAGGGGTACATTCAGTACTTC
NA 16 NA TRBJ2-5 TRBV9 CASSPGLGAVQETQYF TGTGCCAGCAGCCCAGGGCTAGGAGCGGTACAAGAGACCCAGTACTTC
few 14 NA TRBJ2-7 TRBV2 CASIGGTPRVEQYF TGTGCCAGCATCGGGGGGACACCGAGGGTCGAGCAGTACTTC
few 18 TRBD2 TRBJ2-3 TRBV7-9 CASSLASGGAPGTDTQYF TGTGCCAGCAGCTTAGCAAGCGGGGGCGCCCCAGGGACAGATACGCAGTATTTT
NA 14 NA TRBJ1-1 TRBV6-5 CASPREGKNTEAFF TGTGCTTCCCCTAGGGAGGGAAAGAACACTGAAGCTTTCTTT
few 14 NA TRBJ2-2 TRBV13 CASSLDRTAGELFF TGTGCCAGCAGCTTGGACAGAACGGCCGGGGAGCTGTTTTTT
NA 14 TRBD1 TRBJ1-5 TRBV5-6 CASSLTGASQPQHF TGTGCCAGCAGCTTGACAGGGGCGAGTCAGCCCCAGCATTTT
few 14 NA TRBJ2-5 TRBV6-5 CASSYSRGYETQYF TGTGCCAGCAGTTACTCGAGGGGCTACGAGACCCAGTACTTC
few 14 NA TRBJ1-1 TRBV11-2 CASSPTRGQTGAFF TGTGCCAGCAGCCCGACCCGCGGACAGACCGGGGCTTTCTTT
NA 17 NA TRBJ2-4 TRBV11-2 CASSLDPGEGAKNIQYF TGTGCCAGCAGCTTAGACCCGGGCGAAGGGGCCAAAAACATTCAGTACTTC
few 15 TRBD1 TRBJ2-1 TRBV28 CASSLPGGSYNEQFF TGTGCCAGCAGTTTACCAGGGGGCTCCTACAATGAGCAGTTCTTC
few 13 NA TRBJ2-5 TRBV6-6 CAISAGQQETQYF TGTGCCATCAGTGCGGGACAGCAAGAGACCCAGTACTTC
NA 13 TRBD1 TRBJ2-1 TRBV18 CASSGDSNNEQFF TGTGCCAGCTCAGGGGACAGTAACAATGAGCAGTTCTTC
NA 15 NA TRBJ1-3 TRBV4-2 CASSLDQDSGNTIYF TGTGCCAGCAGCCTAGACCAGGACTCTGGAAACACCATATATTTT
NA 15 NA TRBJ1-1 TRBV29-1 CSVEDLGAQNTEAFF TGCAGCGTTGAAGATTTGGGGGCTCAAAACACTGAAGCTTTCTTT
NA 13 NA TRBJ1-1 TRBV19 CASSIAGRGQAFF TGTGCCAGTAGTATAGCTGGCCGCGGCCAAGCTTTCTTT
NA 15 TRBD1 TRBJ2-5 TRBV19 CASSKTGIVVETQYF TGTGCCAGTAGTAAGACAGGGATCGTCGTGGAGACCCAGTACTTC
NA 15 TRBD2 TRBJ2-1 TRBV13 CASSRTSGALYEQFF TGTGCCAGCAGCCGGACTAGCGGGGCTCTGTATGAGCAGTTCTTC
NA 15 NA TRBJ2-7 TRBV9 CASSVDAGATYEQYF TGTGCCAGCAGCGTAGATGCGGGGGCAACCTACGAGCAGTACTTC
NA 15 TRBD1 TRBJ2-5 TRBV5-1 CASSLEGTGWETQYF TGCGCCAGCAGCTTGGAGGGGACAGGGTGGGAGACCCAGTACTTC
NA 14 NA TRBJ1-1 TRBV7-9 CASSLDWGGTEAFF TGTGCCAGCAGCTTAGATTGGGGCGGCACTGAAGCTTTCTTT
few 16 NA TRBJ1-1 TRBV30 CAWSHTGQRTNTEAFF TGTGCCTGGAGTCATACAGGACAGCGGACGAACACTGAAGCTTTCTTT
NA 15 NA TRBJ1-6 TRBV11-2 CASRPRPDDSSPLHF TGTGCCAGCAGACCTAGACCAGACGATAGTTCACCCCTCCACTTT
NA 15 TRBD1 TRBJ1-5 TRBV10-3 CAISSLAGGEQPQHF TGTGCCATCAGCTCCCTGGCAGGGGGCGAACAGCCCCAGCATTTT
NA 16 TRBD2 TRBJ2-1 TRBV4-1 CASSYTAGGPLNEQFF TGCGCCAGCAGCTACACAGCGGGGGGGCCCCTCAATGAGCAGTTCTTC
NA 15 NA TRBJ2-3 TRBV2 CASDLGIPSTDTQYF TGTGCCAGCGACCTAGGGATTCCTAGCACAGATACGCAGTATTTT
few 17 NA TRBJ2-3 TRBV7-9 CASSPPGSGTSTDTQYF TGTGCCAGCAGCCCCCCTGGATCGGGGACTAGCACAGATACGCAGTATTTT
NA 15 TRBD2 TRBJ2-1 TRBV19 CASSRGGSSYNEQFF TGTGCCAGTAGCCGCGGGGGGTCCTCCTACAATGAGCAGTTCTTC
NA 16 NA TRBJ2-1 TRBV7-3 CASSPGQTGAYNEQFF TGTGCCAGCAGCCCTGGCCAAACCGGGGCCTACAATGAGCAGTTCTTC
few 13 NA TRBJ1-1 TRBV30 CAWSLGLNTEAFF TGTGCCTGGAGTTTAGGTCTGAACACTGAAGCTTTCTTT
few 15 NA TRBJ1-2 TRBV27 CASSLRGVQNYGYTF TGTGCCAGCAGTTTAAGAGGTGTACAGAACTATGGCTACACCTTC
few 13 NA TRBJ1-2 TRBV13 CASSLHGYYGYTF TGTGCCAGCAGCTTGCACGGGTACTATGGCTACACCTTC
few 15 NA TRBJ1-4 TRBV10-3 CAIAAGTTTNEKLFF TGTGCCATCGCGGCCGGAACTACAACTAATGAAAAACTGTTTTTT
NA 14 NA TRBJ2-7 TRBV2 CASSEVPAVYEQYF TGTGCCAGCAGTGAAGTACCGGCCGTCTACGAGCAGTACTTC
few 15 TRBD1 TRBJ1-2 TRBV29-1 CSVEGNQGARDGYTF TGCAGCGTTGAAGGGAATCAGGGGGCGAGGGACGGCTACACCTTC
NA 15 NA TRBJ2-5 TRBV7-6 CASSLQPGAGETQYF TGTGCTAGCAGCTTGCAGCCGGGGGCCGGTGAGACCCAGTACTTC
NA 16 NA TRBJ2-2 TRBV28 CASSDPGLADTGELFF TGTGCCAGCAGTGATCCGGGACTTGCGGACACCGGGGAGCTGTTTTTT
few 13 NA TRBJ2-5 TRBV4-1 CASSRWDEETQYF TGCGCCAGCAGCCGCTGGGACGAAGAGACCCAGTACTTC